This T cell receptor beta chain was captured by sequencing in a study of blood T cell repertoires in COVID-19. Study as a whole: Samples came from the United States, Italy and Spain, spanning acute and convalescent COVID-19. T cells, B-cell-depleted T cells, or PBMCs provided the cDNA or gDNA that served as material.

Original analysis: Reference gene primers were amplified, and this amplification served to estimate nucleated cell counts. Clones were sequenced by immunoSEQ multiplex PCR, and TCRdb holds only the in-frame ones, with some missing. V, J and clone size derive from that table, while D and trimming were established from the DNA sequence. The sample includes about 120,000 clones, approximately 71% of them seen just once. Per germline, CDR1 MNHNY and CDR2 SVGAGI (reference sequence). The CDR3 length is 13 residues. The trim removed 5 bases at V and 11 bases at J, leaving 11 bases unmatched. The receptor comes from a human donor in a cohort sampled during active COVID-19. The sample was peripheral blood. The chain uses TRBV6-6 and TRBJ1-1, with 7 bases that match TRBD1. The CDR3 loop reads CASSGGQASDAFF. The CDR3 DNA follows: TGTGCCAGCAGTGGTGGACAGGCTTCCGACGCTTTCTTT.